This is a list of T cell receptor beta chains from one sample in a study of OX40 agonist ivuxolimab in advanced cancers. Produced via immunoSEQ multiplex PCR; TCRdb's table is partial and in-frame only. The data hold 50,000 to 55,000 clones, with 80% observed a single time. The sample consisted of CD4+ or CD8+ T cells sorted from blood, taken in a trial of the OX40 agonist ivuxolimab. The receptors shown here come from an adult with an advanced solid tumor such as melanoma, head and neck, liver or kidney cancer. The CDR3 runs from the conserved cysteine through the conserved F or W. A D gene is named only where the DNA matches it firmly. Clone size is not always given. Where it is, it says once, few, many or a class for expanded clones.

.	TRBV5-8	TRBJ1-4	TRBD1	CASSPGRTGANEKLFF	TGTGCCAGCAGCCCTGGGCGAACAGGGGCCAATGAAAAACTGTTTTTT
.	TRBV5-1	TRBJ2-5	.	CASSLEGGAGETQYF	TGCGCCAGCAGCTTGGAAGGGGGGGCAGGAGAGACCCAGTACTTC
.	TRBV7-9	TRBJ1-2	.	CASSFHRENYGYTF	TGTGCCAGCAGCTTTCACAGGGAGAACTATGGCTACACCTTC
.	TRBV5-1	TRBJ1-1	.	CASSREVDTEAFF	TGCGCCAGCTCTAGGGAAGTAGACACTGAAGCTTTCTTT
.	TRBV25-1	TRBJ1-1	.	CASSASGWRNTEAFF	TGTGCCAGCAGTGCCTCCGGGTGGAGGAACACTGAAGCTTTCTTT
.	TRBV19	TRBJ1-2	TRBD1	CASSGRVLGTANYGYTF	TGTGCCAGTAGCGGGCGGGTGCTCGGGACAGCCAACTATGGCTACACCTTC
few	TRBV9	TRBJ1-4	.	CASSVQGGDEKLFF	TGTGCCAGCAGCGTACAGGGAGGAGATGAAAAACTGTTTTTT
.	TRBV7-2	TRBJ2-1	TRBD2	CASSLERGSYNEQFF	TGTGCCAGCAGCTTAGAGCGGGGGTCCTACAATGAGCAGTTCTTC
.	TRBV19	TRBJ1-5	.	CASSIKVAGNQPQHF	TGTGCCAGTAGTATTAAGGTAGCTGGCAATCAGCCCCAGCATTTT
.	TRBV28	TRBJ2-2	TRBD1	CASSSGTVFSEELFF	TGTGCCAGCAGTTCCGGGACAGTCTTTTCCGAGGAGCTGTTTTTT
.	TRBV4-3	TRBJ2-2	TRBD2	CASSQLAGGATGELFF	TGCGCCAGCAGCCAATTAGCGGGGGGCGCCACCGGGGAGCTGTTTTTT
.	TRBV28	TRBJ1-6	TRBD1	CASSSRQGGGSPLHF	TGTGCCAGCAGTTCCCGACAGGGAGGGGGTTCACCCCTCCACTTT
.	TRBV4-1	TRBJ2-5	TRBD2	CASSQGAGTTEETQYF	TGCGCCAGCAGCCAGGGCGCCGGGACTACCGAAGAGACCCAGTACTTC
.	TRBV19	TRBJ1-1	.	CASRETAMNTEAFF	TGTGCCAGTAGAGAGACGGCCATGAACACTGAAGCTTTCTTT
few	TRBV7-3	TRBJ2-7	TRBD2	CASSLAGGKYEQYF	TGTGCCAGCAGCTTAGCGGGAGGGAAGTACGAGCAGTACTTC
medium-sized	TRBV5-8	TRBJ1-5	TRBD1	CASRTKGQGNQPQHF	TGTGCCAGCAGAACTAAGGGACAGGGCAATCAGCCCCAGCATTTT
.	TRBV29-1	TRBJ2-1	.	CSVLGRQVSFF	TGCAGCGTTCTTGGGAGGCAGGTCAGTTTCTTC
.	TRBV4-1	TRBJ1-1	.	CASSQGPSNTEAFF	TGCGCCAGCAGCCAAGGACCCTCGAACACTGAAGCTTTCTTT
.	TRBV7-9	TRBJ2-4	.	CASSLNPLPGGGNIQYF	TGTGCCAGCAGCTTGAACCCCCTCCCCGGGGGAGGAAACATTCAGTACTTC
.	TRBV9	TRBJ2-5	.	CASSVTATLQETQYF	TGTGCCAGCAGCGTAACCGCGACGTTACAAGAGACCCAGTACTTC
.	TRBV5-5	TRBJ1-1	.	CASSLEAPRGAYTEAFF	TGTGCCAGCAGCTTGGAGGCCCCTCGGGGGGCGTACACTGAAGCTTTCTTT
.	TRBV7-2	TRBJ1-5	.	CASSFSIDQPQHF	TGTGCCAGCAGCTTTTCCATAGATCAGCCCCAGCATTTT
.	TRBV7-2	TRBJ2-5	.	CASSLRQDQETQYF	TGTGCCAGCAGCTTAAGACAGGACCAAGAGACCCAGTACTTC
few	TRBV5-1	TRBJ1-1	.	CASTYAGANTEAFF	TGCGCCAGCACATACGCGGGAGCGAACACTGAAGCTTTCTTT
.	TRBV27	TRBJ2-1	TRBD2	CASSSVAGSPYNEQFF	TGTGCCAGCAGTTCCGTAGCGGGATCCCCCTACAATGAGCAGTTCTTC
medium-sized	TRBV25-1	TRBJ2-7	TRBD1	CASSPANRGQYEQYF	TGTGCCAGCAGTCCAGCAAACAGGGGGCAATACGAGCAGTACTTC
.	TRBV6-6	TRBJ2-7	.	CASSPAYEQYF	TGTGCCAGCAGTCCCGCCTACGAGCAGTACTTC
.	TRBV5-1	TRBJ2-7	.	CASSSTYEQYF	TGTGCCAGCAGTTCGACCTACGAGCAGTACTTC
.	TRBV18	TRBJ2-7	TRBD1	CASSLWTGGEDEQYF	TGTGCCAGCTCACTGTGGACAGGGGGGGAGGACGAGCAGTACTTC
.	TRBV27	TRBJ1-1	.	CASSFEFQNRATEAFF	TGTGCCAGCAGTTTTGAGTTTCAAAACAGGGCCACTGAAGCTTTCTTT